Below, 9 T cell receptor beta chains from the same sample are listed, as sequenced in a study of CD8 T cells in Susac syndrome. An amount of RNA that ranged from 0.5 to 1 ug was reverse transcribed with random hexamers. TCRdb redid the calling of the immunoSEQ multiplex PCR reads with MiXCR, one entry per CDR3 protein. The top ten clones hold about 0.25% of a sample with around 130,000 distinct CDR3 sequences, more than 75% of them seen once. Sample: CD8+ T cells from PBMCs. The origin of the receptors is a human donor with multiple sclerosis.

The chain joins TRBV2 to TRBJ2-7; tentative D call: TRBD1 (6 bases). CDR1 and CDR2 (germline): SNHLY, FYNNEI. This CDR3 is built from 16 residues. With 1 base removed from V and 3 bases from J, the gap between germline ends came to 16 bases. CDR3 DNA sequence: TGTGCCAGCAGTGAAGGACTAATGACAGGTCTCTACGAGCAGTACTTC. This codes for CASSEGLMTGLYEQYF.

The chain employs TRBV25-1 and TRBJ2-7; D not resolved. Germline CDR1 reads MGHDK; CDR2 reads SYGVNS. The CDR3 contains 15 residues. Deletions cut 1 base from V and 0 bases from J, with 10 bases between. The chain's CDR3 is CASSESGMTSYEQYF. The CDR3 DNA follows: TGTGCCAGCAGTGAATCCGGTATGACCTCCTACGAGCAGTACTTC.

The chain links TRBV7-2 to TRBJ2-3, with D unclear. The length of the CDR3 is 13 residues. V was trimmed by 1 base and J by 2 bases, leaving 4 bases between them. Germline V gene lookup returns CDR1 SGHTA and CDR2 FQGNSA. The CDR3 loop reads CASSLVTTDTQYF. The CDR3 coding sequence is TGTGCCAGCAGCTTAGTGACCACAGATACGCAGTATTTT.

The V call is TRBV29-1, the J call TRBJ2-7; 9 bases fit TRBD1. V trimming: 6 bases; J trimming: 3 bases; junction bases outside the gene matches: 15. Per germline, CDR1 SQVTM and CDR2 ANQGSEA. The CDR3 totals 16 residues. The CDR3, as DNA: TGCAGCGTGAAGGGGGACAGGGAGAAATTTGACTACGAGCAGTACTTC. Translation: CSVKGDREKFDYEQYF.

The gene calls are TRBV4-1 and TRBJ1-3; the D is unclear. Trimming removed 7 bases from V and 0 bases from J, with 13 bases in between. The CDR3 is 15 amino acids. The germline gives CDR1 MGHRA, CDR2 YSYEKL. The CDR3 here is CASTSTALSGNTIYF. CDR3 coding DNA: TGCGCCAGCACTTCAACGGCCCTCTCTGGAAACACCATATATTTT.

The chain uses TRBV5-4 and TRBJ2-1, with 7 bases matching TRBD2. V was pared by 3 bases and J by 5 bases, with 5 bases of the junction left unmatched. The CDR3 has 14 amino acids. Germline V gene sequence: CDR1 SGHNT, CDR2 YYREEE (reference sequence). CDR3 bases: TGTGCCAGCAGCTCGAGCGGGATTAACAATGAGCAGTTCTTC. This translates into CASSSSGINNEQFF.

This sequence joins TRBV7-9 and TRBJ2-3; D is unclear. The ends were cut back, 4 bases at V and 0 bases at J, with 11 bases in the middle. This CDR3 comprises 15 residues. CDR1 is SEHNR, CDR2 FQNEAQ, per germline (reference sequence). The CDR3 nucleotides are TGTGCCAGCAGCTCGACTCTTACTAGCACAGATACGCAGTATTTT. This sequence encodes CASSSTLTSTDTQYF.

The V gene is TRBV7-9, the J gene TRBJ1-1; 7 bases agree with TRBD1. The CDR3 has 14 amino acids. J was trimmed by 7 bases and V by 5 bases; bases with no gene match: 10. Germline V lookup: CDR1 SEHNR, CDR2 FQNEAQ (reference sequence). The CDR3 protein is CASSPVAGGFEAFF. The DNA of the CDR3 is TGTGCCAGCAGCCCCGTCGCAGGGGGGTTTGAAGCTTTCTTT. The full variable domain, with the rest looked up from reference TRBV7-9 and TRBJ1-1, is DTGVSQNPRHKITKRGQNVTFRCDPISEHNRLYWYRQTLGQGPEFLTYFQNEAQLEKSRLLSDRFSAERPKGSFSTLEIQRTEQGDSAMYLCASSPVAGGFEAFFGQGTRLTVV.

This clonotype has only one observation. The CDR3 loop reads CASSYIMQAGRETIQYF. CDR3 DNA: TGTGCCAGCAGTTATATTATGCAAGCTGGCAGGGAGACCATTCAGTACTTC. The J gene is TRBJ2-4, the V gene TRBV6-2 or TRBV6-3; D may match TRBD1 or TRBD2 (5 bases each). The CDR3 has 17 residues. Trimming took off 3 bases at V and 9 bases at J, with 24 bases between the two ends. The germline gives CDR1 MNHEY, CDR2 SVGEGT.